These 13 T cell receptor beta chains share one sample of origin, sequenced in a study of spatial heterogeneity in lung cancer. Noted time point: sample taken at primary tumor resection. A single record per CDR3 protein comes from TCRdb applying MiXCR to the 5' RACE reads. The sample carries some 100,000 distinct CDR3 sequences, approximately 4% recorded once. Which antigens these TCRs recognize remains unknown. Overall study results and limits: It was found that expanded intratumoral alpha and beta TCR counts tracked tumor mutation counts.

The sequencing here drew on lung tumor tissue, taken at surgery. The receptors were gathered from a male donor with early-stage non-small cell lung cancer.

This clonotype was observed many times. The rearrangement links TRBV20-1 to TRBJ2-2, with D perhaps TRBD1 (6 bases). Germline V gene data show CDR1 as DFQATT and CDR2 as SNEGSKA (reference sequence). Deletions cut 6 bases from V and 0 bases from J, with 11 bases between. There are 14 residues in the CDR3. This CDR3 is CSAPGQSNTGELFF. The CDR3 region has the DNA TGCAGTGCCCCAGGACAGTCGAACACCGGGGAGCTGTTTTTT.

This clonotype was detected many times. V usage is TRBV20-1 and J usage is TRBJ1-2; D is unresolved. This CDR3 has 13 residues. V dropped 5 bases and J dropped 1 base, with 11 bases sitting between them. Germline lookup yields CDR1 DFQATT and CDR2 SNEGSKA (reference sequence). The CDR3 sequence: CSADSKSNYGYTF. As DNA, the CDR3 is TGCAGTGCTGACTCGAAAAGTAACTATGGCTACACCTTC.

This clonotype showed up many times. The rearrangement joins TRBV28 to TRBJ1-1, with D possibly being TRBD1 (6 bases). CDR3 size: 13 residues. Deletions cut 3 bases from V and 4 bases from J, with 9 bases between. Germline CDR1 MDHEN, CDR2 SYDVKM. The chain's CDR3 is CASSFHRATEAFF. CDR3 bases: TGTGCCAGCAGTTTCCACAGGGCCACTGAAGCTTTCTTT.

This clonotype was recorded a few times. The V and J genes are TRBV6-1 and TRBJ2-1; the match to TRBD2 covers 10 bases. Per the germline V gene, CDR1 is MNHNS and CDR2 is SASEGT. Losses at the gene ends were 7 bases for V and 6 bases for J; bases not matched to a gene: 3. This CDR3 contains 13 residues. The CDR3 reads CASILAGINEQFF. CDR3 DNA sequence: TGTGCCAGCATACTAGCGGGGATCAATGAGCAGTTCTTC.

Ten or more counts support this clonotype. This chain joins TRBV5-5 and TRBJ2-5; TRBD2 might be the D (5 bases). This CDR3 region has 14 residues. Trimming left V 2 bases short and J 5 bases short, with 13 bases between. Germline values: CDR1 SGHKS, CDR2 YYEKEE (reference sequence). CDR3 residues: CASSLRERRETQYF. Here the CDR3 DNA reads TGTGCCAGCAGCTTAAGAGAAAGGAGGGAGACCCAGTACTTC. The whole variable domain, remainder taken from reference TRBV5-5 and TRBJ2-5, is DAGVTQSPTHLIKTRGQQVTLRCSPISGHKSVSWYQQVLGQGPQFIFQYYEKEERGRGNFPDRFSARQFPNYSSELNVNALLLGDSALYLCASSLRERRETQYFGPGTRLLVL.

Many counts were recorded for this clonotype. The CDR3 loop is CASSGQGVEQFF. The DNA of the CDR3 is TGTGCCAGTTCTGGACAGGGGGTAGAGCAGTTCTTC. The J gene is TRBJ2-1, the V gene TRBV2, with 10 bases matching TRBD1. Germline V gene lookup returns CDR1 SNHLY and CDR2 FYNNEI. This CDR3 is built from 12 residues. Trimming at V came to 9 bases and at J to 10 bases, leaving 6 bases not matched to a gene.

This clonotype was seen many times. This chain uses TRBV10-3 with TRBJ1-4; TRBD1 might be the D (6 bases). Trimming cost V 2 bases and J 11 bases, with 15 bases left between them. The CDR3 covers 14 residues. Per germline, CDR1 ENHRY and CDR2 SYGVKD. Written as DNA, the CDR3 is TGTGCCATCAGTGAGGGGGGGCCCATCGACAAACTGTTTTTT. Translation: CAISEGGPIDKLFF.

This rearrangement joins TRBV27 to TRBJ2-7; the match to TRBD2 covers 8 bases. Trimming at V came to 5 bases and at J to 3 bases, leaving 9 bases not matched to a gene. The CDR3 is made up of 15 amino acids. In germline, CDR1 is MNHEY, CDR2 SMNVEV (reference sequence). CDR3 region: CASSPGTRGLYEQYF. Written as DNA, the CDR3 is TGTGCCAGCAGTCCCGGGACTAGAGGGCTCTACGAGCAGTACTTC.

Many counts were recorded for this clonotype. The CDR3 DNA is TGTGCCAGCAGCCCTAGAGCGGCTAGCTCCTACAATGAGCAGTTCTTC. The encoded protein is CASSPRAASSYNEQFF. The rearrangement joins TRBV9 to TRBJ2-1; D is perhaps TRBD2 (5 bases). The CDR3 has 16 residues. Germline V lookup: CDR1 SGDLS, CDR2 YYNGEE. Trimming removed 4 bases at V and 0 bases at J, with 14 bases between.

This clonotype came up many times. This sequence joins TRBV3-1 and TRBJ1-2; the D is unclear. Trimming stripped 5 bases from V and 4 bases from J, with 5 bases between. CDR1 and CDR2 (germline): LGHDT, YNNKEL (reference sequence). This CDR3 is built from 11 residues. The CDR3 region has the DNA TGTGCCAGCAGCAGAGGCTATGGCTACACCTTC. Translation gives CASSRGYGYTF.

This clonotype was seen many times. This chain uses TRBV5-1 with TRBJ1-2; D call uncertain. The CDR3 is made up of 12 amino acids. The germline CDR1 and CDR2 sequences are SGHRS and YFSETQ. V gave up 2 bases and J gave up 4 bases, with 6 bases separating them. Here the CDR3 DNA reads TGCGCCAGCAGCTTTGAGGGCTATGGCTACACCTTC. Translation: CASSFEGYGYTF.

This clonotype appeared a few times. V gene TRBV2 combines with J gene TRBJ2-2; possibly TRBD2 for D (6 bases). The CDR3 spans 15 residues. Per germline, CDR1 SNHLY and CDR2 FYNNEI. V shed 6 bases and J shed 0 bases, with 11 bases lying between them. The CDR3 loop reads CASSPPSANTGELFF. As DNA, the CDR3 is TGTGCCAGCAGCCCCCCTAGCGCGAACACCGGGGAGCTGTTTTTT.

This clonotype appeared many times. The gene calls are TRBV28 and TRBJ2-7; 7 bases are a match to TRBD1. Germline V gene sequence: CDR1 MDHEN, CDR2 SYDVKM. V dropped 4 bases and J dropped 2; count of bases not matched to a gene: 11. This CDR3 contains 16 residues. The CDR3 is CASSSPPGQPPYEQYF. The CDR3 DNA follows: TGTGCCAGCAGTTCACCGCCGGGACAGCCTCCCTACGAGCAGTACTTC.